This T cell receptor (beta chain) was recorded in a study of shared clonotypes between healthy human individuals. Study findings and constraints: A reduction in generation probabilities was seen for non-shared clonotypes relative to those shared by all four donors. The sampled material consisted only of blood, and tissue repertoires are likely to differ.

Some 30,000 T cell genomes (around 200 ng DNA) went into each sorted-subset replicate. Generated by immunoSEQ multiplex PCR, the TCRdb table keeps only in-frame clones and is missing some. The data hold about 2.3 million clones, with roughly 90% observed a single time. A note on this clone: What it binds is not known.

The CDR3 loop spans 15 amino acids. The V end was cut by 3 bases, the J end by 6 bases, with 17 bases between. CDR1 and CDR2 from the germline V gene are GTSNPN and SVGIG (reference sequence). This rearrangement joins TRBV30 to TRBJ2-2; D is perhaps TRBD1 or TRBD2 (6 bases each). This clonotype was obtained from a man between 18 and 35 years old in good health. Some clones in this sample may be carry-over from other donors' samples. Sequencing was performed on naive CD4+ T cells from PBMCs. Subset of the sample: CD45RA+ positively selected. The CDR3 DNA is TGTGCCTGGAGCCCCATGGGGGGCAGCGCCGGGGAGCTGTTTTTT. Translated, it gives CAWSPMGGSAGELFF.